Listed below are T cell receptor beta chains from one sample, sequenced in a study of blood T cell repertoires in COVID-19. Libraries were prepared by immunoSEQ multiplex PCR; TCRdb keeps only in-frame clonotypes and omits some of them. The table includes around 300,000 clones, roughly 86% detected once. The specimen was peripheral blood. The receptors originated from a man in his late teens or twenties with active or convalescent COVID-19. Each CDR3 is given without its conserved first and last residue. Each record gives: J gene, D gene, clone size, V gene, CDR3 protein. The D gene is left open where the match is weak. Rows give clone size only sometimes, using once, few, many, or a class for an expanded clone.

TRBJ1-2 | NA | NA | TRBV6-6 | ASSATRDGYT
TRBJ2-1 | TRBD2 | NA | TRBV14 | ASSLRGSSYNEQF
TRBJ1-2 | TRBD1 | NA | TRBV28 | ASSLRQGSGYT
TRBJ2-1 | NA | NA | TRBV14 | ASSQGKGGFRNEQF
TRBJ2-5 | TRBD2 | NA | TRBV10-1 | ASSTGLAGYEQETQY
TRBJ2-3 | NA | NA | TRBV11-3 | ASSTGLFPDTQY
TRBJ2-2 | TRBD2 | NA | TRBV11-2 | ASSVTSGGPPNTGELF
TRBJ1-1 | NA | NA | TRBV29-1 | SVLGGSGLVTEAF
TRBJ2-1 | NA | NA | TRBV24-1 | ATSFPPGYNEQF
TRBJ1-4 | TRBD1 | NA | TRBV11-2 | ASSYGTAISEKLF
TRBJ2-7 | NA | once | TRBV6-4 | ASSVRGYEQY
TRBJ2-7 | TRBD2 | NA | TRBV14 | ASSRGGGFYEQY
TRBJ2-1 | NA | NA | TRBV12-3/TRBV12-4 | ASTIDIDEQF
TRBJ1-1 | TRBD1 | NA | TRBV13 | ASSLGRQGGRVDTEAF
TRBJ2-7 | NA | NA | TRBV9 | ASSVVYEQY
TRBJ2-3 | NA | NA | TRBV19 | ASSIAAGSDTQY
TRBJ1-5 | NA | NA | TRBV25-1 | ASSSLTDSNQPQH
TRBJ1-5 | NA | NA | TRBV6-5 | ASSYSGSSNQPQH
TRBJ2-3 | TRBD1 | once | TRBV19 | ASKPTGVVADTQY
TRBJ1-1 | NA | NA | TRBV12-3/TRBV12-4 | ASSFWGDTEAF
TRBJ1-1 | NA | NA | TRBV24-1 | ATSEGGSTEAF
TRBJ2-2 | TRBD2 | few | TRBV10-1 | ASSKTSEGGELF
TRBJ2-5 | TRBD2 | NA | TRBV3-1/TRBV3-2 | ASSQETSGRETQY
TRBJ1-1 | NA | NA | TRBV10-2 | ATGQGESSTEAF
TRBJ2-3 | NA | NA | TRBV10-1 | ASSGLKNTQY
TRBJ2-2 | TRBD2 | once | TRBV19 | ASGTWRGTGELF
TRBJ1-2 | NA | NA | TRBV19 | ASSPSPEGYGYT
TRBJ2-3 | TRBD2 | NA | TRBV5-1 | ASSPSFSGGTDTQY
TRBJ1-2 | TRBD1 | few | TRBV2 | ASTLTGPLEGYT
TRBJ2-7 | NA | NA | TRBV6-1 | ASSERTAYEQY
TRBJ1-1 | NA | NA | TRBV29-1 | SVGMSGTEAF
TRBJ1-6 | NA | NA | TRBV5-6 | ASSLGRMMGSPLH
TRBJ2-3 | NA | NA | TRBV15 | ATNGGGTDTQY
TRBJ1-1 | TRBD1 | NA | TRBV5-1 | ASKAQGVANTEAF
TRBJ2-2 | NA | NA | TRBV4-1 | ASRAGTGKQSPTGELF
TRBJ1-1 | NA | NA | TRBV21-1 | ASSNRDRCCTEAF
TRBJ2-7 | NA | once | TRBV7-6 | ASSATTGHEQY
TRBJ2-1 | TRBD2 | NA | TRBV19 | ASSRLAGGKDNEQF
TRBJ2-6 | TRBD2 | NA | TRBV9 | ASSGTSVSGANVLT
TRBJ1-1 | NA | NA | TRBV9 | ASSVDAGLNTEAF
TRBJ2-1 | TRBD2 | NA | TRBV3-1/TRBV3-2 | ASSQVFAGGPPEQF
TRBJ2-3 | NA | NA | TRBV5-5 | ASSLSGAIERDTQY
TRBJ2-5 | TRBD2 | NA | TRBV6-1 | ASSEALLAGGQETQY
TRBJ1-5 | NA | few | TRBV18 | ASSRLGPRYQPQH
TRBJ2-2 | TRBD1 | NA | TRBV6-2/TRBV6-3 | ASSPPDRTNTGELF
TRBJ1-1 | NA | NA | TRBV4-3 | ASSQDRRPGGTEAF
TRBJ1-2 | NA | NA | TRBV29-1 | SVTTTGNYGYT
TRBJ2-6 | TRBD1 | NA | TRBV9 | ASRDRQGPSGGANVLT
TRBJ1-6 | NA | NA | TRBV3-1/TRBV3-2 | ASSQVLENSPLH
TRBJ2-3 | NA | NA | TRBV2 | ASGRTEISTDTQY
TRBJ2-7 | TRBD1 | NA | TRBV19 | ASSNGQEYEQY
TRBJ1-1 | NA | many | TRBV2 | ASKGFGGNTEAF
TRBJ1-5 | NA | few | TRBV5-6 | ASSLGAGRSNQPQH
TRBJ2-7 | TRBD2 | NA | TRBV14 | ASSPASGRYEQY
TRBJ2-7 | NA | NA | TRBV27 | ASSFLQDYSGEQY
TRBJ1-5 | NA | NA | TRBV27 | ASSTLKGQYNSNQPQH
TRBJ1-6 | TRBD1 | few | TRBV6-6 | ASSYPGTGNSPLH